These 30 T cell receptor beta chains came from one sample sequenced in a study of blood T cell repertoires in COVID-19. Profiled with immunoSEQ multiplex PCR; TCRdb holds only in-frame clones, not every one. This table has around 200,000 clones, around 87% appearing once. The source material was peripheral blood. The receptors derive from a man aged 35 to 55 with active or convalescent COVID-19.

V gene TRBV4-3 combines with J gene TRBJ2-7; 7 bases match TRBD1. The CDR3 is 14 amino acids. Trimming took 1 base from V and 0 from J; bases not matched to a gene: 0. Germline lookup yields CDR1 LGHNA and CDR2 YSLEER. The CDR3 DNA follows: TGCGCCAGCAGCCAAGGGGACAGCTCCTACGAGCAGTACTTC. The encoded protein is CASSQGDSSYEQYF.

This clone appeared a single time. This chain's CDR3 is CASSPGQGYARGYEQYF. The CDR3 DNA follows: TGTGCCAGCAGCCCGGGACAGGGCTACGCCAGGGGCTACGAGCAGTACTTC. The chain joins TRBV28 to TRBJ2-7; 9 bases line up with TRBD1. This CDR3 comprises 17 residues. The ends lost 6 bases at V and 3 bases at J; junction bases unmatched: 15. Germline-derived CDR1 and CDR2 are MDHEN and SYDVKM. Combining the CDR3 with reference TRBV28 and TRBJ2-7 gives the whole variable domain DVKVTQSSRYLVKRTGEKVFLECVQDMDHENMFWYRQDPGLGLRLIYFSYDVKMKEKGDIPEGYSVSREKKERFSLILESASTNQTSMYLCASSPGQGYARGYEQYFGPGTRLTVT.

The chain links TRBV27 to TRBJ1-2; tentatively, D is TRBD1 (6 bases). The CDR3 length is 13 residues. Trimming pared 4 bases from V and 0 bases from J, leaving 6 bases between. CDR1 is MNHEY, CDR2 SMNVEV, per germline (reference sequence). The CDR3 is CASSYRANYGYTF. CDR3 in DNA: TGTGCCAGCAGTTACAGGGCTAACTATGGCTACACCTTC.

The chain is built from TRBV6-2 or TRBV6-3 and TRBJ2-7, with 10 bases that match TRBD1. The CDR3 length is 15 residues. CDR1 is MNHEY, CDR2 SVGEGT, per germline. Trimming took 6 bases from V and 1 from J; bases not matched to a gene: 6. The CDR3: CASSSDRGSSYEQYF. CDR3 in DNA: TGTGCCAGCAGCTCGGACAGGGGGTCTTCCTACGAGCAGTACTTC.

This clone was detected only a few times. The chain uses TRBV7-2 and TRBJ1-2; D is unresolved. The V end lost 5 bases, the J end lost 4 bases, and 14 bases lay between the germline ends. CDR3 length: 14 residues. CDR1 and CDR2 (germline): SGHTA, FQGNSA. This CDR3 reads CASSPRDVGYGYTF. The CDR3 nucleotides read TGTGCCAGCAGCCCACGAGATGTCGGCTATGGCTACACCTTC.

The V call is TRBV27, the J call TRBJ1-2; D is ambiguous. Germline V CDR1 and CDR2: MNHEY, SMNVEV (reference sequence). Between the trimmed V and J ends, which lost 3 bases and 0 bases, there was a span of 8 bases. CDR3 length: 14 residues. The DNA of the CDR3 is TGTGCCAGCAGTTTTGGCAGGTCTAACTATGGCTACACCTTC. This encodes CASSFGRSNYGYTF.

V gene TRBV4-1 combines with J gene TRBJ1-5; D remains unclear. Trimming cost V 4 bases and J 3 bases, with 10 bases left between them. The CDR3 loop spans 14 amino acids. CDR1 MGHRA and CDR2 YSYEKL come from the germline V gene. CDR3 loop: CASSPGRLNQPQHF. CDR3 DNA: TGCGCCAGCAGCCCTGGGAGGCTCAATCAGCCCCAGCATTTT.

CDR3 residues: CAWSLTGAAGYTF. The CDR3 DNA reads as TGTGCCTGGAGCCTGACAGGGGCGGCTGGCTACACCTTC. J is TRBJ1-2 and V is TRBV30; TRBD1 agrees at 8 bases. Trimming removed 3 bases from V and 7 bases from J; junction bases left unmatched: 7. Per germline, CDR1 GTSNPN and CDR2 SVGIG (reference sequence). There are 13 residues in the CDR3.

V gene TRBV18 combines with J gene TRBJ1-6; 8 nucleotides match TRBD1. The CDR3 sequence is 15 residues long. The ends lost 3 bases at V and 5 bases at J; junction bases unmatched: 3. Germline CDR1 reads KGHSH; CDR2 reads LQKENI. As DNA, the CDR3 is TGTGCCAGCTCACCCTCGACAGGGGATAATTCACCCCTCCACTTT. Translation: CASSPSTGDNSPLHF.

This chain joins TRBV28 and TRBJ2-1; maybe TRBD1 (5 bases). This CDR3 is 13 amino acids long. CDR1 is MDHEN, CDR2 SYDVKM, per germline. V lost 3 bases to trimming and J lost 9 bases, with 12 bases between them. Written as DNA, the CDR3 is TGTGCCAGCAGTTTGGGGCACTCCTTTGAGCAGTTCTTC. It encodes CASSLGHSFEQFF.

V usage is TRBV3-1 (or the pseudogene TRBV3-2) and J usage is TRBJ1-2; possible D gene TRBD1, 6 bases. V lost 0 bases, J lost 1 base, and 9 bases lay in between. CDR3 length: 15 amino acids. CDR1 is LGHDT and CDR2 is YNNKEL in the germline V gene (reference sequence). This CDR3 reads CASSQDTRGNYGYTF. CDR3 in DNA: TGTGCCAGCAGCCAAGATACCAGGGGTAACTATGGCTACACCTTC.

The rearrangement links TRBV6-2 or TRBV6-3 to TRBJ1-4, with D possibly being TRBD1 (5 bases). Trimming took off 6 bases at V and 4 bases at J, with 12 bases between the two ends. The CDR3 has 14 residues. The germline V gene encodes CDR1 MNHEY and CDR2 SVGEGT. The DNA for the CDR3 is TGTGCCAGCAGCGACAGACCGAGTAATGAAAAACTGTTTTTT. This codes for CASSDRPSNEKLFF.

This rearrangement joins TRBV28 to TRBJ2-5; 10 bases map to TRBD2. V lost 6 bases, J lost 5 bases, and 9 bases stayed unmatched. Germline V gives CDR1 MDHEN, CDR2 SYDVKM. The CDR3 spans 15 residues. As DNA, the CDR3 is TGTGCCAGCAGCCCCCATAGCGGGGGGAGGGAGACCCAGTACTTC. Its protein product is CASSPHSGGRETQYF.

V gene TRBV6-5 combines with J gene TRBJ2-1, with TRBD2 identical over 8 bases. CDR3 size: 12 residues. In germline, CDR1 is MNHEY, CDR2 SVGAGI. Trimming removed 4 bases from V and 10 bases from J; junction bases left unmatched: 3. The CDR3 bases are TGTGCCAGCAGTTTCGTAGCGGGGGAGCAGTTCTTC. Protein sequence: CASSFVAGEQFF.

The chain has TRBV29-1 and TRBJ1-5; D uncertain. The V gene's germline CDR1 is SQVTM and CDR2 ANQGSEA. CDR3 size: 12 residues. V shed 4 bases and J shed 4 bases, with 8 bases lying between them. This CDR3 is CSVGGRNQPQHF. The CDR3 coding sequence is TGCAGCGTTGGTGGCAGAAATCAGCCCCAGCATTTT.

The CDR3 is CASSAPQTDRGNTIYF. CDR3 sequence (DNA): TGTGCCAGCAGCGCACCTCAGACAGACCGCGGAAACACCATATATTTT. The chain joins TRBV3-1 (or the pseudogene TRBV3-2) to TRBJ1-3; weak D call: TRBD1 (5 bases). Per germline, CDR1 LGHDT and CDR2 YNNKEL (reference sequence). This CDR3 is built from 16 residues. Trimming removed 5 bases from V and 4 bases from J, with 18 bases in between.

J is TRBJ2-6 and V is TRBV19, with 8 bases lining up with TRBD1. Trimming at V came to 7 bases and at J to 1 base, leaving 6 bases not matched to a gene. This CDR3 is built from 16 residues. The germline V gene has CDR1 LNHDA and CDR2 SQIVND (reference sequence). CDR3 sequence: CASTGTGRSGANVLTF. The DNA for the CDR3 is TGTGCCAGTACTGGGACAGGACGATCTGGGGCCAACGTCCTGACTTTC. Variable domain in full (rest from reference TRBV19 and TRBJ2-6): DGGITQSPKYLFRKEGQNVTLSCEQNLNHDAMYWYRQDPGQGLRLIYYSQIVNDFQKGDIAEGYSVSREKKESFPLTVTSAQKNPTAFYLCASTGTGRSGANVLTFGAGSRLTVL.

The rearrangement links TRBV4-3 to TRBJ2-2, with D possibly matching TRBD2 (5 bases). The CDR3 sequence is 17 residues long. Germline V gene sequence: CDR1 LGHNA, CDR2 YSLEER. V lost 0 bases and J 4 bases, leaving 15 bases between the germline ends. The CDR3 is CASSQDRGRSFTGELFF. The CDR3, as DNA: TGCGCCAGCAGCCAAGATCGGGGTCGCAGCTTCACCGGGGAGCTGTTTTTT.

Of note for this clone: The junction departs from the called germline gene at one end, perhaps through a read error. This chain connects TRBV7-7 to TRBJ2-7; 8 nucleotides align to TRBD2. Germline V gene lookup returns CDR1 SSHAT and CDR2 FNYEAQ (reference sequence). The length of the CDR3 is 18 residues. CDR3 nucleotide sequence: TGTGCTAGCAGCGACAGAAGCAGACTAGCGACTTTGGGGTACGAGCAGTACTTC. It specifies CASSDRSRLATLGYEQYF. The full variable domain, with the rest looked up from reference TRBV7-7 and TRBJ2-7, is GAGVSQSPRYKVTKRGQDVTLRCDPISSHATLYWYQQALGQGPEFLTYFNYEAQPDKSGLPSDRFSAERPEGSISTLTIQRTEQRDSAMYRCASSDRSRLATLGYEQYFGPGTRLTVT.

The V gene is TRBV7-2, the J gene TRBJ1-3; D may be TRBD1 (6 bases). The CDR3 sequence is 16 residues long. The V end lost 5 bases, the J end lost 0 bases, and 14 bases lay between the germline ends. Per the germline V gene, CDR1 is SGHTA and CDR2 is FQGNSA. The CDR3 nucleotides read TGTGCCAGCAGCCCAGACAGGCCCCTCTCTGGAAACACCATATATTTT. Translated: CASSPDRPLSGNTIYF.

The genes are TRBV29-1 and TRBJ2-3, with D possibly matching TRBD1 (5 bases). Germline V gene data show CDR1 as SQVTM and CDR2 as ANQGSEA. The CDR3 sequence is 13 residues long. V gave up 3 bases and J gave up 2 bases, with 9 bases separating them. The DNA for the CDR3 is TGCAGCGTTGATGCAGGGAACACAGATACGCAGTATTTT. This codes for CSVDAGNTDTQYF.

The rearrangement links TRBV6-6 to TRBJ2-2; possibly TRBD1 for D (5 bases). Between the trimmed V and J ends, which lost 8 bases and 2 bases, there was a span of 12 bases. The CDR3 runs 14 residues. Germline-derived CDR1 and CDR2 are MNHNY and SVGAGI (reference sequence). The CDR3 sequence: CASPSGQNTGELFF. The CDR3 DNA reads TGTGCCAGCCCCTCCGGACAAAACACCGGGGAGCTGTTTTTT.

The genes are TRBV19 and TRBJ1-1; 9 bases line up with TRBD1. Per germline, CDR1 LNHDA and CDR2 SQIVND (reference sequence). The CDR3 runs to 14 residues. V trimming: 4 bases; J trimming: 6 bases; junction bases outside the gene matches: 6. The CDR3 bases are TGTGCCAGTAGTAGGGACAGGGCTGACTCTGAAGCTTTCTTT. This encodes CASSRDRADSEAFF.

CDR3 nucleotide sequence: TGTGCCAGCAGCTGGTCAGCGGAGCCCTATGGCTACACCTTC. It encodes CASSWSAEPYGYTF. This chain joins TRBV5-6 and TRBJ1-2; D unresolved. Germline-derived CDR1 and CDR2 are SGHDT and YYEEEE. The CDR3 runs 14 residues. The V and J ends lost 3 bases and 4 bases respectively, with 13 bases between them.

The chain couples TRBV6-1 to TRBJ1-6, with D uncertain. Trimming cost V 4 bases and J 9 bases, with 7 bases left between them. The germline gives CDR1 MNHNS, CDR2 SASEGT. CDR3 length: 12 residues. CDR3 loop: CASSVSGSPLHF. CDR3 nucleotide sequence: TGTGCCAGCAGTGTTAGTGGTTCACCCCTCCACTTT.

CDR3 in DNA: TGTGCCAGCAGTTTTCAATCCAGGGGTCCCTATTATAATTCACCCCTCCACTTT. Its translation: CASSFQSRGPYYNSPLHF. The J gene is TRBJ1-6, the V gene TRBV27; possible D gene TRBD1, 6 bases. Germline CDR1 reads MNHEY; CDR2 reads SMNVEV (reference sequence). Between the trimmed V and J ends, which lost 3 bases and 4 bases, there was a span of 19 bases. The length of the CDR3 is 18 residues.

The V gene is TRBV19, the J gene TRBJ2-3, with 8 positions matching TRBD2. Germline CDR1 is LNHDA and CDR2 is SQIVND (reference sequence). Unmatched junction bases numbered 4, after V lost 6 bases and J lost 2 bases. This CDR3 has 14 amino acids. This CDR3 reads CASRKRGYTDTQYF. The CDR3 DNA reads TGTGCCAGTAGGAAGCGGGGGTACACAGATACGCAGTATTTT.

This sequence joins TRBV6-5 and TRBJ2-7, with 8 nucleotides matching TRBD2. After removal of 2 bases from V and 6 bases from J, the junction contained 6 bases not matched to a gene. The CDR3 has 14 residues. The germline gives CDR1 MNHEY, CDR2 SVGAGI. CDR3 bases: TGTGCCAGCAGTTACCGGCCGGGGGGGTCCGAGCAGTACTTC. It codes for CASSYRPGGSEQYF.

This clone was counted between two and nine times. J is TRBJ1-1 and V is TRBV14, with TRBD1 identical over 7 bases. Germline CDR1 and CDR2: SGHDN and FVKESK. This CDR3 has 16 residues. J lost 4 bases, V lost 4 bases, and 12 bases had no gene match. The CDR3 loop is CASSRVTGARVTEAFF. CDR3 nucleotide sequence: TGTGCCAGCAGCCGTGTAACAGGGGCCCGTGTCACTGAAGCTTTCTTT.

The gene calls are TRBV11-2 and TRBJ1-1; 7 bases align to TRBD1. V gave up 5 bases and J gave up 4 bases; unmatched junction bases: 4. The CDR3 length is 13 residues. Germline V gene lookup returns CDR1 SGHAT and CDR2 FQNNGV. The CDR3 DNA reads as TGTGCCAGCAGCACCAGGACAGGCACTGAAGCTTTCTTT. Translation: CASSTRTGTEAFF. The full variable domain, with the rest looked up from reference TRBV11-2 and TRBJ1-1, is EAGVAQSPRYKIIEKRQSVAFWCNPISGHATLYWYQQILGQGPKLLIQFQNNGVVDDSQLPKDRFSAERLKGVDSTLKIQPAKLEDSAVYLCASSTRTGTEAFFGQGTRLTVV.